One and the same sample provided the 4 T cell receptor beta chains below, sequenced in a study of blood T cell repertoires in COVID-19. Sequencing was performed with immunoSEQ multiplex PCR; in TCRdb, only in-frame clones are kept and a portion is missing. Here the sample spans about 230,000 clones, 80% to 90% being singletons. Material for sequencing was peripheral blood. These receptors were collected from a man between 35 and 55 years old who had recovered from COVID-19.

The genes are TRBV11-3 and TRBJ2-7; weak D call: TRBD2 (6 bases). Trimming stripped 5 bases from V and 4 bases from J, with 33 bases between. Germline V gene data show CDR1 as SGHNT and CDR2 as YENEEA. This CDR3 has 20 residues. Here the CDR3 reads CASSPGVRQSTKRSRYEQYF. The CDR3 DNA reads TGTGCCAGCAGCCCGGGGGTACGCCAATCCACCAAAAGGAGTCGATACGAGCAGTACTTC.

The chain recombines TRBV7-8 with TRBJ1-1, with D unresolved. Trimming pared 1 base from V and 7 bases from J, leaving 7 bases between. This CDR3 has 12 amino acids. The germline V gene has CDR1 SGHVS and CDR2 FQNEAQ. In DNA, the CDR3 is TGTGCCAGCAGCTTAGGTGGCAGTGAAGCTTTCTTT. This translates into CASSLGGSEAFF.

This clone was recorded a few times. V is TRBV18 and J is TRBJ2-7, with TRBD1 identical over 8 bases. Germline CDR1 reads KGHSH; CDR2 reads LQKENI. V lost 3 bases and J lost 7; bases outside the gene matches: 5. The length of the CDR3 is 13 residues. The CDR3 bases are TGTGCCAGCTCACCCCCAGGGGGCTGGGAGCAGTACTTC. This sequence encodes CASSPPGGWEQYF. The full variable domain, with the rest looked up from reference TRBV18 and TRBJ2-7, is NAGVMQNPRHLVRRRGQEARLRCSPMKGHSHVYWYRQLPEEGLKFMVYLQKENIIDESGMPKERFSAEFPKEGPSILRIQQVVRGDSAAYFCASSPPGGWEQYFGPGTRLTVT.

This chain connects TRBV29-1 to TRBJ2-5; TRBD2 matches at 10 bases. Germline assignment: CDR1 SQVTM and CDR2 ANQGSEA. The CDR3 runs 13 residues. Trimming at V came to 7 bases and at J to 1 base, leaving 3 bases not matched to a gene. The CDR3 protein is CSARTSGQETQYF. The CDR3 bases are TGCAGCGCCCGGACTAGCGGCCAAGAGACCCAGTACTTC.